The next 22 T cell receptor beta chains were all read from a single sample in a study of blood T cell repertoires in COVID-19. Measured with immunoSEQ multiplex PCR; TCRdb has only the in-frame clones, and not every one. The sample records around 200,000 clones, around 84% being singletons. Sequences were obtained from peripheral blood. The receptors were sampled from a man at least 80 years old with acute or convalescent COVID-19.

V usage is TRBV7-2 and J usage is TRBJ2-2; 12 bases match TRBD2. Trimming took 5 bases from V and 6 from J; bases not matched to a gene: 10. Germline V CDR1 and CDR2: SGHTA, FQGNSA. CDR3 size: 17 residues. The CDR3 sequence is CASSPGLAGGGPGELFF. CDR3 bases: TGTGCCAGCAGCCCGGGGCTAGCGGGAGGGGGGCCCGGGGAGCTGTTTTTT.

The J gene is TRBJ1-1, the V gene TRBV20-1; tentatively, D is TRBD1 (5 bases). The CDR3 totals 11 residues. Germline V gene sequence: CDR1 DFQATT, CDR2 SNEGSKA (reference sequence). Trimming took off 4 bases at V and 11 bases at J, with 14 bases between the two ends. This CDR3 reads CSAKRTIDAFF. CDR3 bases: TGCAGTGCTAAAAGGACAATAGATGCTTTCTTT.

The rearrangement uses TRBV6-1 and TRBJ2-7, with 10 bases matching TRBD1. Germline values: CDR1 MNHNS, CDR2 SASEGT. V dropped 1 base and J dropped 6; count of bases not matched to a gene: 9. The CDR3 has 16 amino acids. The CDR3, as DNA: TGTGCCAGCAGTGAAGTCCCCGGGACAGGGGCGGGCGAGCAGTACTTC. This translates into CASSEVPGTGAGEQYF.

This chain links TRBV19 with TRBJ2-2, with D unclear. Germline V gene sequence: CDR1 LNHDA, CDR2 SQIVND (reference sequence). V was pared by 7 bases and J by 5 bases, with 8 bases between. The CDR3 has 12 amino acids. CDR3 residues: CASNSLTGELFF. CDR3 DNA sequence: TGTGCCAGTAATTCCCTGACCGGGGAGCTGTTTTTT.

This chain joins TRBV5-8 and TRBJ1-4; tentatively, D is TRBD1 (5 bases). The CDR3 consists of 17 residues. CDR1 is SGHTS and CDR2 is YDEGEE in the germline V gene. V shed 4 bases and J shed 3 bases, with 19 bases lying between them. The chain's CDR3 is CASSNLQPDIANEKLFF. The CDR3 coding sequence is TGTGCCAGCAGCAATTTGCAACCGGACATCGCTAATGAAAAACTGTTTTTT.

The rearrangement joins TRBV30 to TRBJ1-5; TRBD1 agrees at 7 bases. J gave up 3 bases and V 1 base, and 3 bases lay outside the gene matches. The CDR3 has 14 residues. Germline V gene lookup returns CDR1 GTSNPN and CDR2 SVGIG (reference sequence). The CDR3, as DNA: TGTGCCTGGAGTGACAGGGGAGTCAATCAGCCCCAGCATTTT. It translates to CAWSDRGVNQPQHF.

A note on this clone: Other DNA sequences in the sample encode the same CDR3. CDR3 residues: CASSPGQPTGELFF. The CDR3 DNA sequence: TGTGCCAGCAGCCCGGGACAACCTACCGGGGAGCTGTTTTTT. The gene calls are TRBV11-3 and TRBJ2-2, with D possibly matching TRBD1 (6 bases). V was pared by 5 bases and J by 5 bases, with 12 bases between. The CDR3 length is 14 residues. Germline V gives CDR1 SGHNT, CDR2 YENEEA.

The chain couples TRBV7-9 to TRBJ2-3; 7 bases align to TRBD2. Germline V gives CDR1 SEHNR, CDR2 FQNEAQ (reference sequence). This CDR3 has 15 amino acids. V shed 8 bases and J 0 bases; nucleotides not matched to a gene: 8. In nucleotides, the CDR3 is TGTGCCAGCCCCGGGAGGCGGGGGAGCACAGATACGCAGTATTTT. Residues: CASPGRRGSTDTQYF.

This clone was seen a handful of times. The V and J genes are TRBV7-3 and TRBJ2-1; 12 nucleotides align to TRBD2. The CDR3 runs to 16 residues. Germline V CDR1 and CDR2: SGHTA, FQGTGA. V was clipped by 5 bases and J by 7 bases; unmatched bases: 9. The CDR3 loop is CASSAHGLAGTNEQFF. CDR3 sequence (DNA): TGTGCCAGCAGCGCACACGGACTAGCGGGAACGAATGAGCAGTTCTTC.

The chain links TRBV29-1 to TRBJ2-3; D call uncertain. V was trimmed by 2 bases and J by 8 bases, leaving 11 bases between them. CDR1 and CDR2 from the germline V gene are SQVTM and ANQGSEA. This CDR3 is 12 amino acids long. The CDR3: CSVEQLAGTQYF. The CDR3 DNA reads TGCAGCGTTGAACAGTTGGCAGGTACGCAGTATTTT.

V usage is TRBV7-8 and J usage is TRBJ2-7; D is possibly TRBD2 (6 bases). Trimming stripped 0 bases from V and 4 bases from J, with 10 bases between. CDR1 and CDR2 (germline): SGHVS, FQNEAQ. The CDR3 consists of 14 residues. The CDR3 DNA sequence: TGTGCCAGCAGCTTAGCGGGAGGAGGTTACGAGCAGTACGTC. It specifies CASSLAGGGYEQYV.

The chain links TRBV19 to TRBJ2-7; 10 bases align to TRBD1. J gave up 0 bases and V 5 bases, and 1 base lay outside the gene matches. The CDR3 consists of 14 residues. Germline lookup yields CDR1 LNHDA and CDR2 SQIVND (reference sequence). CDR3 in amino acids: CASSWDRGSYEQYF. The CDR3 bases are TGTGCCAGTAGTTGGGACAGGGGCTCCTACGAGCAGTACTTC.

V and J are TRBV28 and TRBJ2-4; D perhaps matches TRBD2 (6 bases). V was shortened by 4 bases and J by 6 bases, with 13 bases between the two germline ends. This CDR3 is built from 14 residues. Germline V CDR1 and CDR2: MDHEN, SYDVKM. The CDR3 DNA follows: TGTGCCAGCAGTTGGGGGGAAGTGGGAAACATTCAGTACTTC. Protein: CASSWGEVGNIQYF.

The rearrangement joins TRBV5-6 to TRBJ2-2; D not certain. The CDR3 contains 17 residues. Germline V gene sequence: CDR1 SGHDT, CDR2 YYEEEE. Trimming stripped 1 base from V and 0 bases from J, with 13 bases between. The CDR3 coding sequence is TGTGCCAGCAGCTTGAATACAGAGTTCGCGAACACCGGGGAGCTGTTTTTT. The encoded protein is CASSLNTEFANTGELFF. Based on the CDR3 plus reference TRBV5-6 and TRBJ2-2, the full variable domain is DAGVTQSPTHLIKTRGQQVTLRCSPKSGHDTVSWYQQALGQGPQFIFQYYEEEERQRGNFPDRFSGHQFPNYSSELNVNALLLGDSALYLCASSLNTEFANTGELFFGEGSRLTVL.

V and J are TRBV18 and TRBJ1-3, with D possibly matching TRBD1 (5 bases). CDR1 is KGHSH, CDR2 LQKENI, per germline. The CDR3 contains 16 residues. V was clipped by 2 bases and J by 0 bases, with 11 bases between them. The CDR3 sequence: CASSPYQGTSGNTIYF. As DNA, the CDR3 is TGTGCCAGCTCACCATACCAGGGAACCTCTGGAAACACCATATATTTT. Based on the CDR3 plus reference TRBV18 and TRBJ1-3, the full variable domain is NAGVMQNPRHLVRRRGQEARLRCSPMKGHSHVYWYRQLPEEGLKFMVYLQKENIIDESGMPKERFSAEFPKEGPSILRIQQVVRGDSAAYFCASSPYQGTSGNTIYFGEGSWLTVV.

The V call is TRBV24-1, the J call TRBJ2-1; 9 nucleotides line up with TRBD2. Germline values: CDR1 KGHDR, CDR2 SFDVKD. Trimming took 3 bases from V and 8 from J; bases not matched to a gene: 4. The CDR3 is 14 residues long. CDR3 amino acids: CATSDAGLADEQFF. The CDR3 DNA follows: TGTGCCACCAGTGATGCGGGACTAGCTGATGAGCAGTTCTTC.

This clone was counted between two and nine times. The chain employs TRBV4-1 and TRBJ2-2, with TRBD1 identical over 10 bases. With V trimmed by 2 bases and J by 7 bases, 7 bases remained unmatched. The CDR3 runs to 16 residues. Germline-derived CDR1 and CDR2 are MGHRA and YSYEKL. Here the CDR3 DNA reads TGCGCCAGCAGCCAACCTGACAGGGGGCTTTTCGGGGAGCTGTTTTTT. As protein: CASSQPDRGLFGELFF.

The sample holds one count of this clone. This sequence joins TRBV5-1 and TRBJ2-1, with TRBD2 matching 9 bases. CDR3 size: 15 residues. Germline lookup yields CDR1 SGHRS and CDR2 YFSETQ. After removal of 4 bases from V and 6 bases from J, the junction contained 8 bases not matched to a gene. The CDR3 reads CASSGGGTSTNEQFF. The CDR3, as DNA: TGCGCCAGCAGCGGAGGTGGGACTAGCACCAATGAGCAGTTCTTC.

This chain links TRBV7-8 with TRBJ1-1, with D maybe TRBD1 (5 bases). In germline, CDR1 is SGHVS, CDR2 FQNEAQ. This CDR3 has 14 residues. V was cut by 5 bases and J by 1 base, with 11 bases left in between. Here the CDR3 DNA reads TGTGCCAGCAGCCTTCAGACAGCGAACACTGAAGCTTTCTTT. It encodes CASSLQTANTEAFF.

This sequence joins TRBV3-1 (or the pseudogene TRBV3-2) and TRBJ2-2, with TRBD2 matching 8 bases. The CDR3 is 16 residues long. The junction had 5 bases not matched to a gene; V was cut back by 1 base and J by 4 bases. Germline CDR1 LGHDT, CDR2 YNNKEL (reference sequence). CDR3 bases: TGTGCCAGCAGCCAAGCGGGACTAGGCGTCACCGGGGAGCTGTTTTTT. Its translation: CASSQAGLGVTGELFF.

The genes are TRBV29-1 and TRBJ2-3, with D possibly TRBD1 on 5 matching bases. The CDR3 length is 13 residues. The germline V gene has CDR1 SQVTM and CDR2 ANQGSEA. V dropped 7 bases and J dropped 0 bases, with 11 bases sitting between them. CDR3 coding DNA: TGCAGCGGTAACAGGTATAGCACAGATACGCAGTATTTT. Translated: CSGNRYSTDTQYF.

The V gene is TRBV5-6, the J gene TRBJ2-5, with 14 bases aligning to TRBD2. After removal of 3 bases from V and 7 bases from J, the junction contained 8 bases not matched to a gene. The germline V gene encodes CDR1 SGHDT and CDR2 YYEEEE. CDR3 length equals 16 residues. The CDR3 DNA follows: TGTGCCAGCAGCTCTTGGACTAGCGGGAGGATAAGGACCCAGTACTTC. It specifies CASSSWTSGRIRTQYF.